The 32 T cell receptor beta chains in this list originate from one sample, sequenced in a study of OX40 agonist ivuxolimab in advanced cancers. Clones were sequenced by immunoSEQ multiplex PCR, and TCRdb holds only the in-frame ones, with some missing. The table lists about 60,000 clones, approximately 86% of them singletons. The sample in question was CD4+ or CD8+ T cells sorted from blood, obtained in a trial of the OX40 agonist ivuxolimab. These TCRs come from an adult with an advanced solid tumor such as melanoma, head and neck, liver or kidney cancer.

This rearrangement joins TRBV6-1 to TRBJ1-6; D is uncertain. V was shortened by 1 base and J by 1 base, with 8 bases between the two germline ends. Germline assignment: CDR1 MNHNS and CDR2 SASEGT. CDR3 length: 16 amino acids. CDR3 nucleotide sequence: TGTGCCAGCAGTGAAGGGGGAAGGTCCTATAATTCACCCCTCCACTTT. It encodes CASSEGGRSYNSPLHF.

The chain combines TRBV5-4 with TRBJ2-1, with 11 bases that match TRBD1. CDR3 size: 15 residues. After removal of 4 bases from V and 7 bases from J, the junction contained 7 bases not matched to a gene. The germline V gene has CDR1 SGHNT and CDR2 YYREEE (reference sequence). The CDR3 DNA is TGTGCCAGCAGCCTGGACAGGGGGCAAGGGAATGAGCAGTTCTTC. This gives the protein CASSLDRGQGNEQFF.

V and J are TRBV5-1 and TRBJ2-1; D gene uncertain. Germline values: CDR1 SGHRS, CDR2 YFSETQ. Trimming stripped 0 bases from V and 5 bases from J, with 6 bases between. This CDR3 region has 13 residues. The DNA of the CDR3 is TGCGCCAGCAGCTTGGCAGGCCACAATGAGCAGTTCTTC. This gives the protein CASSLAGHNEQFF.

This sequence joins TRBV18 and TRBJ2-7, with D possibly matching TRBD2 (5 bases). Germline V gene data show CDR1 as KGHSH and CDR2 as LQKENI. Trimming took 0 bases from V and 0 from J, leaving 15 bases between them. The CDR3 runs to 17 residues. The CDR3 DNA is TGTGCCAGCTCACCACCAGGCCTAGCAGATAGCTCCTACGAGCAGTACTTC. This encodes CASSPPGLADSSYEQYF.

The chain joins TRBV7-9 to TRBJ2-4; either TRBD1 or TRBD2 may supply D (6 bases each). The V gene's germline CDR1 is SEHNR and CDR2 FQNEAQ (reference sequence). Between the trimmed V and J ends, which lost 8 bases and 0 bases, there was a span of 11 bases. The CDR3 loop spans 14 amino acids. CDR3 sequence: CASPGAQAKNIQYF. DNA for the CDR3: TGTGCCAGCCCGGGGGCTCAAGCCAAAAACATTCAGTACTTC.

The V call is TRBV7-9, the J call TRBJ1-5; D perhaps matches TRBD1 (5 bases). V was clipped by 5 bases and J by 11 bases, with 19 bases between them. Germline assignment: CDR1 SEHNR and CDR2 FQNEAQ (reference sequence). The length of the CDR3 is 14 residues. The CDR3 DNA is TGTGCCAGCAGCCCCGGACTGGGGGTCTCGGCCCAGCATTTT. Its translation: CASSPGLGVSAQHF.

CDR3 sequence: CASSVGTGNLETQYF. The CDR3 DNA sequence: TGTGCCAGCAGTGTCGGGACAGGGAACTTAGAGACCCAGTACTTC. The chain is built from TRBV6-6 and TRBJ2-5; 9 positions agree with TRBD1. The CDR3 sequence is 15 residues long. After removal of 5 bases from V and 4 bases from J, the junction contained 8 bases not matched to a gene. Germline V gives CDR1 MNHNY, CDR2 SVGAGI (reference sequence).

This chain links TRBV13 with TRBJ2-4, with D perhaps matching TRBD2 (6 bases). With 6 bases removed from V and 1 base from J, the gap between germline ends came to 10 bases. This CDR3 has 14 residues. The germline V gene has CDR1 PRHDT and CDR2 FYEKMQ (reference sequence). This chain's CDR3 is CASRRGTAKNIQYF. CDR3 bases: TGTGCCAGCAGGCGGGGAACTGCCAAAAACATTCAGTACTTC.

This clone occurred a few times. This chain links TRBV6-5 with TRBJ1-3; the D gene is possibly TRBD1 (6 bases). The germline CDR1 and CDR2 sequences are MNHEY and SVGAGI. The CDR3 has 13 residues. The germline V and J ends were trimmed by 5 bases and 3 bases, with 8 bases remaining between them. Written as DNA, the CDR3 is TGTGCCAGCAGTGGGACAAATGGAAACACCATATATTTT. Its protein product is CASSGTNGNTIYF.

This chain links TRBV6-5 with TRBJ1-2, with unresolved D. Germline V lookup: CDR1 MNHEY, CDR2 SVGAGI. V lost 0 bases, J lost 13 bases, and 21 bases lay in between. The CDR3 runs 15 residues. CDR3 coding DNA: TGTGCCAGCAGTTACTCCCTCCGAGGCCATATGGGAGTCACCTTC. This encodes CASSYSLRGHMGVTF.

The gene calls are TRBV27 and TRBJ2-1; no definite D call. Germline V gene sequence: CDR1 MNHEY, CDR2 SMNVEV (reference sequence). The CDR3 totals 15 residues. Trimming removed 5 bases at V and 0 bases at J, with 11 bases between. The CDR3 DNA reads TGTGCCAGCAGTCCGCATCGTTCCTCCTACAATGAGCAGTTCTTC. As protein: CASSPHRSSYNEQFF.

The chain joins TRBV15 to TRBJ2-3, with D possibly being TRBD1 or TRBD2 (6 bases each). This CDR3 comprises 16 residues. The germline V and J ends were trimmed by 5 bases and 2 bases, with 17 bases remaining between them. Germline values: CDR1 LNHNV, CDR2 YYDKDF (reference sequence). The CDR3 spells CATSSSAGTPTDTQYF. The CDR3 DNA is TGTGCCACCAGCTCAAGTGCGGGGACACCCACAGATACGCAGTATTTT. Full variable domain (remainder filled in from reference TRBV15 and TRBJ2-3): DAMVIQNPRYQVTQFGKPVTLSCSQTLNHNVMYWYQQKSSQAPKLLFHYYDKDFNNEADTPDNFQSRRPNTSFCFLDIRSPGLGDTAMYLCATSSSAGTPTDTQYFGPGTRLTVL.

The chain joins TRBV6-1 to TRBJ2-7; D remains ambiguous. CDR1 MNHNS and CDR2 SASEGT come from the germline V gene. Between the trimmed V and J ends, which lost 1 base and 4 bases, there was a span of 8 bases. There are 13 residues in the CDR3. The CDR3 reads CASSEGWGYEQYF. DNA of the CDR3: TGTGCCAGCAGTGAAGGTTGGGGATACGAGCAGTACTTC.

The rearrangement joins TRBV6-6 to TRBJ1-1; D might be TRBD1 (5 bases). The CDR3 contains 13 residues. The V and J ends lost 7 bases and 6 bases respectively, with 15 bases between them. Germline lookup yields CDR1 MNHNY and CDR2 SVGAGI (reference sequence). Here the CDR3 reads CASTPGQGPEAFF. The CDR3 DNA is TGTGCCAGCACCCCGGGCCAGGGTCCTGAAGCTTTCTTT.

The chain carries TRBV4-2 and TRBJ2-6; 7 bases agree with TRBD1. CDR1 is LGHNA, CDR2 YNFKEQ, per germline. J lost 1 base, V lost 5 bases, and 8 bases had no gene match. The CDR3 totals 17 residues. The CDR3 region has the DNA TGTGCCAGCAGCTTGGTGGGACAGCCTTCTGGGGCCAACGTCCTGACTTTC. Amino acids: CASSLVGQPSGANVLTF.

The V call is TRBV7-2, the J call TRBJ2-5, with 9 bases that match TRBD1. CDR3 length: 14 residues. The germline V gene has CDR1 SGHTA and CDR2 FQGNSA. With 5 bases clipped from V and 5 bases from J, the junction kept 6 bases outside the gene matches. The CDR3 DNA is TGTGCCAGCAGCCCATGGGACAGGGAGGAGACCCAGTACTTC. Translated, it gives CASSPWDREETQYF.

CDR3 sequence: CASSLSGSDTQYF. The CDR3 nucleotides are TGTGCCAGCAGTCTTAGCGGGAGTGATACGCAGTATTTT. V gene TRBV7-9 combines with J gene TRBJ2-3, with 9 bases identical to TRBD2. The CDR3 sequence is 13 residues long. CDR1 is SEHNR, CDR2 FQNEAQ, per germline (reference sequence). V lost 6 bases, J lost 6 bases, and 4 bases stayed unmatched.

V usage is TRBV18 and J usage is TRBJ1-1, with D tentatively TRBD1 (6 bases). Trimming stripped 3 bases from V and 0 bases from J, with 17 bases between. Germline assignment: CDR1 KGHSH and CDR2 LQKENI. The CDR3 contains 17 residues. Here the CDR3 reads CASSPGQTGSVNTEAFF. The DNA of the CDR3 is TGTGCCAGCTCACCGGGCCAAACAGGGTCCGTGAACACTGAAGCTTTCTTT.

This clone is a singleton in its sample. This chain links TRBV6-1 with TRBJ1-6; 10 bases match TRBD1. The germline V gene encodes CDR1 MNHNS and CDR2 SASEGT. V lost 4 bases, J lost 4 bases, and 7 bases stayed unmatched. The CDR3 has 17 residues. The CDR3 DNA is TGTGCCAGCAGTGGGACAGGGGGACTCAGTTATAATTCACCCCTCCACTTT. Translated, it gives CASSGTGGLSYNSPLHF.

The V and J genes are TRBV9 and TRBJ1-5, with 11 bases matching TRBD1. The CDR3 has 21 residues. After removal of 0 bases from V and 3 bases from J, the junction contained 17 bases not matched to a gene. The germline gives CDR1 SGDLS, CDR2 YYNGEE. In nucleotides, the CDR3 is TGTGCCAGCAGCGTAGAGGGAGGAGGGACAGGGGGATTCGATATCAATCAGCCCCAGCATTTT. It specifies CASSVEGGGTGGFDINQPQHF. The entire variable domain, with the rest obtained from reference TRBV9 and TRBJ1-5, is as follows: DSGVTQTPKHLITATGQRVTLRCSPRSGDLSVYWYQQSLDQGLQFLIQYYNGEERAKGNILERFSAQQFPDLHSELNLSSLELGDSALYFCASSVEGGGTGGFDINQPQHFGDGTRLSIL.

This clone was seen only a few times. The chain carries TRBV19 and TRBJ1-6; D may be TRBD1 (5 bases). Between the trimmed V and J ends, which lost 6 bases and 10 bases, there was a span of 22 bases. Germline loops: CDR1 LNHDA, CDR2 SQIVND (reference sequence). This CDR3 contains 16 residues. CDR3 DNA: TGTGCCAGTAGCCCTTCACCGCAGGGCTTGGGGTCACCCCTCCACTTT. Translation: CASSPSPQGLGSPLHF.

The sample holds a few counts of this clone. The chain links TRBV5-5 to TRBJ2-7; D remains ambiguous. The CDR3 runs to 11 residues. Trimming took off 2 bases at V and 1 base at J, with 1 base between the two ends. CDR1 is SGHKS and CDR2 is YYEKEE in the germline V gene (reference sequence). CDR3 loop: CASSFSYEQYF. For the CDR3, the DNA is TGTGCCAGCAGCTTTTCCTACGAGCAGTACTTC.

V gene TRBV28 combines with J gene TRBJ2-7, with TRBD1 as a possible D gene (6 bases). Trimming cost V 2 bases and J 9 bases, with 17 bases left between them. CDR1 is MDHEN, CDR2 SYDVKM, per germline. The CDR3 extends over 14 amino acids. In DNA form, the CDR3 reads TGTGCCAGCAGTTTAGACAGGATCTCTACGAGGCAGTACTTC. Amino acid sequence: CASSLDRISTRQYF.

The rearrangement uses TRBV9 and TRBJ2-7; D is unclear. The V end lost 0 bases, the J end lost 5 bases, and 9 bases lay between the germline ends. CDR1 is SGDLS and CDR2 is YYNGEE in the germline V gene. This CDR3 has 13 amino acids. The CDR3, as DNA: TGTGCCAGCAGCGTAGGAGTAGGAAACGAGCAGTACTTC. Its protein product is CASSVGVGNEQYF.

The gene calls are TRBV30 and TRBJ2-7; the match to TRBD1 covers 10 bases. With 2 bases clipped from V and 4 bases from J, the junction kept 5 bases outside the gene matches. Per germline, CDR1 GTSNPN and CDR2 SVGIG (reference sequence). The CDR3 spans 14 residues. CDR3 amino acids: CAWSLDRGIYEQYF. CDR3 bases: TGTGCCTGGAGTCTGGACAGGGGGATATACGAGCAGTACTTC.

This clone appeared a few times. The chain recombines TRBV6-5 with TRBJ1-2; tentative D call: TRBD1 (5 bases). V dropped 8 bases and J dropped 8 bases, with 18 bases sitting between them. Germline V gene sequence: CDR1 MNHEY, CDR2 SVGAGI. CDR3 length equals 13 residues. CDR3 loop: CASRGGAGRGYTF. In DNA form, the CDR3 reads TGTGCCAGCCGGGGAGGAGCAGGGCGAGGCTACACCTTC.

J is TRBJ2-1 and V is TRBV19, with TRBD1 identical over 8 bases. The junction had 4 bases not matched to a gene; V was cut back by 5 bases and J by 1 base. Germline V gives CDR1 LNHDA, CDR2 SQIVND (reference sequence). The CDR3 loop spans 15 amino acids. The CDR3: CASSAYRGSYNEQFF. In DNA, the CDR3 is TGTGCCAGTAGTGCCTACAGGGGGTCCTACAATGAGCAGTTCTTC.

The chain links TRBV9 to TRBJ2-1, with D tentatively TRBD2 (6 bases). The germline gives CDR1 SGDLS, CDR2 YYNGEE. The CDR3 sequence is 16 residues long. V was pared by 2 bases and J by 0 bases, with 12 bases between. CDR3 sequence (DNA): TGTGCCAGCAGCGTTAGCGGTGCTAGCTCCTACAATGAGCAGTTCTTC. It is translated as CASSVSGASSYNEQFF.

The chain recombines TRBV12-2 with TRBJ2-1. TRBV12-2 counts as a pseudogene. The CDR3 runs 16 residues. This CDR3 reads CASRPSLFRSYNEQFF. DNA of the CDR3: TGTGCAAGTCGCCCCTCGCTCTTCCGCTCCTACAATGAGCAGTTCTTC.

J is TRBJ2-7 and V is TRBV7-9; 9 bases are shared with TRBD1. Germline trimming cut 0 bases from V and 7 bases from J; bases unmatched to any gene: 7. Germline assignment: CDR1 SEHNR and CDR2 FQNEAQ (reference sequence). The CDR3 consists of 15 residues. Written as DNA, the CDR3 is TGTGCCAGCAGCTTAGCGGGACAGGGTTCATGGGAGCAGTACTTC. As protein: CASSLAGQGSWEQYF.

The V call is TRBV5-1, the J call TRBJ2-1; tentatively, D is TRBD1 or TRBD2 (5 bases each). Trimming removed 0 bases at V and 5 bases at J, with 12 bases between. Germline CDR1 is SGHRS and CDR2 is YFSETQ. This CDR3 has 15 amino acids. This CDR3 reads CASSLAGTQDNEQFF. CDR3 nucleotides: TGCGCCAGCAGCTTGGCCGGGACGCAAGACAATGAGCAGTTCTTC.

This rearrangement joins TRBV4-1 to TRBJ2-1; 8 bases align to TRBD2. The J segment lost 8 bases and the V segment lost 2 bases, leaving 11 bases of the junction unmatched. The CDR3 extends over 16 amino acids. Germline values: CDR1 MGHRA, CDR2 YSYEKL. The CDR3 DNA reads TGCGCCAGCAGCCAAAAATTCGGGGGACTAGATGATGAGCAGTTCTTC. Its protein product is CASSQKFGGLDDEQFF.